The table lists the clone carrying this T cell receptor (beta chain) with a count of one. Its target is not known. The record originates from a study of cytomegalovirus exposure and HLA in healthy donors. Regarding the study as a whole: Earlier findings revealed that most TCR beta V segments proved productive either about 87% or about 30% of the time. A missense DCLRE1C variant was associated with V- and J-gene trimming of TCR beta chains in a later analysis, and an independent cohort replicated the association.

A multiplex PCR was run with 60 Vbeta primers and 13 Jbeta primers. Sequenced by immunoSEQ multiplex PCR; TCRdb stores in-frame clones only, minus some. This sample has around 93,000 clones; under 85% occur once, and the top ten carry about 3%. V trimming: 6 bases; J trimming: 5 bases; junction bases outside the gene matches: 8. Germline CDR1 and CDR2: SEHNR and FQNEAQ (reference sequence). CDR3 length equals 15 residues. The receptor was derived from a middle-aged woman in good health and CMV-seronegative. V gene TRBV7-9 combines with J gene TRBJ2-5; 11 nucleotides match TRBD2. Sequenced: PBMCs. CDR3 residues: CASSLSGRAEETQYF. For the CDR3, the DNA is TGTGCCAGCAGTCTTAGCGGGAGGGCCGAGGAGACCCAGTACTTC.